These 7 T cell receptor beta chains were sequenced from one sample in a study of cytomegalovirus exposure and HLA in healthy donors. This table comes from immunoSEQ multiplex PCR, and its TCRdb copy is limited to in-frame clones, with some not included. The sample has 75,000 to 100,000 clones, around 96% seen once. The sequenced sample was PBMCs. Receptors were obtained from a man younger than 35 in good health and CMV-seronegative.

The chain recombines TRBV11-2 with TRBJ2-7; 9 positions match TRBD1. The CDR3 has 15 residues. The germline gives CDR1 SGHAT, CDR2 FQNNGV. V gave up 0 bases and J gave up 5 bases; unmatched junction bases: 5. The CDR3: CASSLEGTGRDEQYF. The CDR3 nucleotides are TGTGCCAGCAGCTTAGAGGGGACAGGGAGGGACGAGCAGTACTTC.

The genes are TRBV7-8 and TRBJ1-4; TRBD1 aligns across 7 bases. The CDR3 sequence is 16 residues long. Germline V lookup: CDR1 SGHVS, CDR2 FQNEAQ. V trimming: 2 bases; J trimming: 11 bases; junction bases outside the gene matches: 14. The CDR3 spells CASSLLGGTDQRKLFF. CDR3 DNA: TGTGCCAGCAGCTTATTAGGTGGGACAGACCAGAGGAAACTGTTTTTT.

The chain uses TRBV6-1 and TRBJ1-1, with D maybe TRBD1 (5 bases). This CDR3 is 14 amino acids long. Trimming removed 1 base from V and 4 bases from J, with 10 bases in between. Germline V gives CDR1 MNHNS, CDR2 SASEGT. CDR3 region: CASSEGGVLTEAFF. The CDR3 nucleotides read TGTGCCAGCAGTGAAGGGGGGGTGCTCACTGAAGCTTTCTTT.

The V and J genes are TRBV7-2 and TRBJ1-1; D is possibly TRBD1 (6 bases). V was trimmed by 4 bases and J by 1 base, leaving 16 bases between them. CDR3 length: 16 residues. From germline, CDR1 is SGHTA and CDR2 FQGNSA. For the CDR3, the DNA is TGTGCCAGCAGCTCCAGGCGACAGGTTACGAACACTGAAGCTTTCTTT. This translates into CASSSRRQVTNTEAFF.

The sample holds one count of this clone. DNA for the CDR3: TGTGCCAGCAACCCCTCCCGGGACAGGGGCTACGAGCAGTACTTC. It yields the protein CASNPSRDRGYEQYF. The chain combines TRBV28 with TRBJ2-7, with 10 bases that match TRBD1. The V and J ends lost 7 bases and 3 bases, in that order; junction bases with no gene match: 9. Germline V gene data show CDR1 as MDHEN and CDR2 as SYDVKM. The CDR3 contains 15 residues.

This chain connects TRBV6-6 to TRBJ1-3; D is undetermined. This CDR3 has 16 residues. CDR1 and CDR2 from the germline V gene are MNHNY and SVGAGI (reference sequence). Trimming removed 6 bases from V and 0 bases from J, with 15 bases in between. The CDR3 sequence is CASRTMTGSSGNTIYF. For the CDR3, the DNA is TGTGCCAGCAGGACGATGACGGGATCCTCTGGAAACACCATATATTTT.

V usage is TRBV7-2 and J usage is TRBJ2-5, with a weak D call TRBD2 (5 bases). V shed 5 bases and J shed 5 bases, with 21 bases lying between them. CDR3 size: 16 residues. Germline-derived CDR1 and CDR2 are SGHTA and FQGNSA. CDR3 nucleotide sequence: TGTGCCAGCAGCCAAGGGCACGGGCGTCGAGGGGAGACCCAGTACTTC. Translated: CASSQGHGRRGETQYF. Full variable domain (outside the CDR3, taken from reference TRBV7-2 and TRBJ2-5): GAGVSQSPSNKVTEKGKDVELRCDPISGHTALYWYRQSLGQGLEFLIYFQGNSAPDKSGLPSDRFSAERTGGSVSTLTIQRTQQEDSAVYLCASSQGHGRRGETQYFGPGTRLLVL.